The next 4 T cell receptor beta chains were all read from a single sample in a study of CD8+CD57+ T cells in acquired aplastic anemia. Genomic DNA acted as the template from which TCR beta VDJ combination and CDR3 sequence profiling were carried out. TCRdb analysed the reads with MiXCR anew, one entry per CDR3 protein. The sample carries tens of thousands of distinct CDR3 sequences, 50% to 70% recorded once. The sample was sorted CD4+, CD8+, or CD8+CD57+ T cells (not recorded which) from PBMCs. The receptors were gathered from a human donor in good health, serving as a control.

This clonotype occurred many times. V and J are TRBV5-1 and TRBJ1-2; possible D gene TRBD1, 5 bases. Germline V gene data show CDR1 as SGHRS and CDR2 as YFSETQ. The ends were cut back, 4 bases at V and 3 bases at J, with 16 bases in the middle. CDR3 length: 15 residues. The CDR3 here is CASSPREGRHYGYTF. CDR3 sequence (DNA): TGCGCCAGCAGCCCGAGGGAGGGGAGGCACTATGGCTACACCTTC. Based on the CDR3 plus reference TRBV5-1 and TRBJ1-2, the full variable domain is KAGVTQTPRYLIKTRGQQVTLSCSPISGHRSVSWYQQTPGQGLQFLFEYFSETQRNKGNFPGRFSGRQFSNSRSEMNVSTLELGDSALYLCASSPREGRHYGYTFGSGTRLTVV.

The chain couples TRBV29-1 to TRBJ2-2; 7 bases map to TRBD2. CDR3 length: 11 amino acids. CDR1 and CDR2 (germline): SQVTM, ANQGSEA. V shed 7 bases, J shed 13 bases, and the junction held 9 bases outside the gene matches. The CDR3 nucleotides are TGCAGCGGGGACTACGACGGTGGGCTGTTTTTT. The encoded protein is CSGDYDGGLFF.

The genes are TRBV24-1 and TRBJ2-7; 8 bases match TRBD1. The CDR3 runs 17 residues. Trimming at V came to 3 bases and at J to 3 bases, leaving 12 bases not matched to a gene. Germline V gives CDR1 KGHDR, CDR2 SFDVKD. In DNA form, the CDR3 reads TGTGCCACCAGTGATCATCGTCAAGGACAGGGAAACTACGAGCAGTACTTC. Translated: CATSDHRQGQGNYEQYF.

The rearrangement uses TRBV19 and TRBJ2-2, with D perhaps TRBD1 or TRBD2 (5 bases each). Trimming shortened V by 9 bases and J by 0 bases, and 11 bases separated the two germline ends. The CDR3 is 14 residues long. CDR1 is LNHDA, CDR2 SQIVND, per germline (reference sequence). The CDR3 loop is CASCGTANTGELFF. The CDR3 nucleotides are TGTGCCAGCTGTGGGACGGCGAACACCGGGGAGCTGTTTTTT. The full variable domain, completed using reference TRBV19 and TRBJ2-2, is DGGITQSPKYLFRKEGQNVTLSCEQNLNHDAMYWYRQDPGQGLRLIYYSQIVNDFQKGDIAEGYSVSREKKESFPLTVTSAQKNPTAFYLCASCGTANTGELFFGEGSRLTVL.